Reported below is one T cell receptor beta chain. V shed 1 base and J shed 7 bases, with 16 bases lying between them. The CDR3 consists of 16 residues. Germline lookup yields CDR1 SGHNT and CDR2 YENEEA. These data originate in a study of blood T cell repertoires in COVID-19. Which cohort a participant joined came from the clinical history participants gave. Two consecutive negative NP/OP PCR tests, clearance, or resolved symptoms defined Cohort 3 recovery. Authors' data handling: By means of reference gene primer amplification, nucleated cell counts were estimated. Clones were sequenced by immunoSEQ multiplex PCR, and TCRdb holds only the in-frame ones, with some missing. The V and J calls and clone size come from that table; D and trimming were worked out from the DNA. In the table there are about 310,000 clones, 75% to 90% of which are singletons.

The chain carries TRBV11-3 and TRBJ2-2; a possible D gene is TRBD2 (6 bases). The material sequenced was PBMCs or T cells enriched from blood (not recorded which). This receptor was obtained from a woman aged 40 to 49 who had recovered from COVID-19. For the CDR3, the DNA is TGTGCCAGCAGCTTAGGGGTGGGACGGGAGATCGGGGAGCTGTTTTTT. Translation: CASSLGVGREIGELFF.